This is a list of T cell receptor beta chains from one sample in a study of blood T cell repertoires in COVID-19. Clones were read by immunoSEQ multiplex PCR, and TCRdb kept only the in-frame ones, dropping some. The sample lists approximately 180,000 clones, over 70% occurring once. Sequences were obtained from peripheral blood. These receptors were taken from a woman in her thirties or forties with COVID-19, enrolled during active disease. Both conserved end residues are part of each CDR3. A D gene is named only where the DNA matches it firmly. The size field is filled for only some rows; it gives once, few, many or a size class.

clone_size: -; d_call: TRBD1; j_call: TRBJ1-2; v_call: TRBV5-1; cdr3_aa: CASRGDSPTRYGYTF; cdr3_nt: TGCGCCAGCAGGGGGGACAGCCCGACTAGGTATGGCTACACCTTC
clone_size: -; d_call: TRBD1; j_call: TRBJ2-1; v_call: TRBV24-1; cdr3_aa: CATSDGDSTSYNEQFF; cdr3_nt: TGTGCCACCAGTGATGGGGACAGCACCTCCTACAATGAGCAGTTCTTC
clone_size: -; d_call: -; j_call: TRBJ1-1; v_call: TRBV11-1; cdr3_aa: CASSLARGDRTEAFF; cdr3_nt: TGTGCCAGCAGCTTAGCGCGGGGGGATAGGACTGAAGCTTTCTTT
clone_size: -; d_call: -; j_call: TRBJ1-1; v_call: TRBV24-1; cdr3_aa: CATSAYRDTEAFF; cdr3_nt: TGTGCCACCAGCGCCTACAGGGATACTGAAGCTTTCTTT
clone_size: -; d_call: -; j_call: TRBJ2-1; v_call: TRBV28; cdr3_aa: CASSLYASNEQFF; cdr3_nt: TGTGCCAGCAGTTTATATGCGAGCAATGAGCAGTTCTTC
clone_size: -; d_call: -; j_call: TRBJ1-2; v_call: TRBV6-5; cdr3_aa: CASSYDWAGDGYTF; cdr3_nt: TGTGCCAGCAGTTACGATTGGGCAGGGGATGGCTACACCTTC
clone_size: -; d_call: -; j_call: TRBJ1-4; v_call: TRBV21-1; cdr3_aa: CASSRKGQADNEKLFF; cdr3_nt: TGTGCCAGCAGCAGAAAGGGACAGGCGGATAATGAAAAACTGTTTTTT
clone_size: few; d_call: -; j_call: TRBJ2-3; v_call: TRBV11-3; cdr3_aa: CASSQTGLGKGTQYF; cdr3_nt: TGTGCCAGCAGTCAAACAGGGTTGGGTAAAGGTACGCAGTATTTT
clone_size: -; d_call: -; j_call: TRBJ1-5; v_call: TRBV4-1; cdr3_aa: CASSQERGPAQHF; cdr3_nt: TGCGCCAGCAGCCAAGAACGCGGGCCGGCCCAGCATTTT
clone_size: -; d_call: -; j_call: TRBJ1-1; v_call: TRBV5-6; cdr3_aa: CASSLEGFAEAFF; cdr3_nt: TGTGCCAGCAGCTTGGAGGGGTTCGCTGAAGCTTTCTTT
clone_size: -; d_call: TRBD2; j_call: TRBJ2-2; v_call: TRBV19; cdr3_aa: CASSILAGVSTGELFF; cdr3_nt: TGTGCCAGTAGTATTCTAGCGGGAGTTAGCACCGGGGAGCTGTTTTTT
clone_size: -; d_call: -; j_call: TRBJ2-7; v_call: TRBV6-6; cdr3_aa: CASSWTGDYEQYF; cdr3_nt: TGTGCCAGCAGCTGGACGGGGGACTACGAGCAGTACTTC
clone_size: once; d_call: -; j_call: TRBJ2-1; v_call: TRBV5-1; cdr3_aa: CASSFGTGFSYNEQFF; cdr3_nt: TGCGCCAGCAGCTTTGGAACGGGATTCTCCTACAATGAGCAGTTCTTC